The entry below describes one T cell receptor beta chain. Its antigen remains undetermined. No quality values exist for individual bases; no much larger clone is one base distant. Total RNA was extracted from unfractionated whole blood collected in Tempus Blood RNA tubes. Roughly 5 healthy volunteers served as TCR sequencing controls and were bled at day 0, 2 weeks and 6 weeks. This record comes from a study of human T cells and chemical hapten exposure (dated by TCRdb to about 2021). A note on the overall study: Libraries were pooled for sequencing, and per-sample TCR yields varied mainly because of small differences in library volumes within the pool. This study followed changes in the peripheral blood TCR repertoire in vivo during primary and secondary sensitization of alopecia patients to the hapten diphenylcyclopropenone (DPC). For every blood RNA sample, sequencing covered both the TCR alpha and TCR beta chains.

Library creation used 5' RACE. These reads were obtained on an Illumina MiSeq. During library preparation, unique molecular identifiers were attached to individual cDNA molecules so that TCRs could be counted quantitatively and reproducibly. Under the source paper's analysis protocol: The median number of TCRs per sample was 90,000 to 100,000, ranging from 23,224 to 690,600. V, J and CDR3 annotation of the TCR reads was performed with the Decombinator software suite. For PS versus PT1 abundance plots, all samples were subsampled to the same number of TCRs (28,000). Expanded TCRs were defined as absent before sensitization and observed at least eight times at the 2-week time point. The public reads were run again by TCRdb, first through fastp at Q25 and then through MiXCR, and only productive beta chains were kept. Here each entry gathers all rows of one CDR3 protein and keeps the most common genes and DNA. These V and J calls derive from TCRdb rather than the authors' analysis. This sample comprises about 81,000 distinct CDR3 sequences, more than 7.5% of them detected only once. The top ten clonotypes cover approximately 2.5% of the sample.

Here is what the overall study found, with its caveats: Repeated subsampling changed both the strength of the expansion versus patch-test correlation and the threshold at which that correlation became significant. The number of TCRs above 1 in 1000 frequency did not change with DPC sensitization; there was no evidence of global repertoire structure alterations.

The germline V gene yields MNHNS for CDR1 and SASEGT for CDR2. There are 13 amino acids in the CDR3, from cysteine to phenylalanine inclusive. Here the CDR3 DNA is all that survives: 39 bases in frame from base 1. V trim: 5 bases; J trim: 6 bases; unmatched bases: 4. The chain links TRBV6-1 with TRBJ2-3; TRBD1 lines up with 8 middle nucleotides. This receptor was taken from a male donor in good health. The CDR3 loop reads CASSMRDRDTQYF. Read as DNA, the sequence is TGTGCCAGCAGTATGAGGGACAGGGATACGCAGTATTTT.